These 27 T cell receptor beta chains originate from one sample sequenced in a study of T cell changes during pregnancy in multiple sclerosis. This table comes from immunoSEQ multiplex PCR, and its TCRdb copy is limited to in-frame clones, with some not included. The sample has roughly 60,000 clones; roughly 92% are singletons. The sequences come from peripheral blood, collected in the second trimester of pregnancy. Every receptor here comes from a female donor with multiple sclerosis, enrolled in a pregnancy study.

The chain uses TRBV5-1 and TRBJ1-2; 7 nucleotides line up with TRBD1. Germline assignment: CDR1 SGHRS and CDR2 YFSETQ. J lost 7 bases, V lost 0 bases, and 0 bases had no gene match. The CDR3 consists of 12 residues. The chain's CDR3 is CASSLGQGGYTF. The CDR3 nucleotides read TGCGCCAGCAGCTTGGGACAGGGTGGCTACACCTTC.

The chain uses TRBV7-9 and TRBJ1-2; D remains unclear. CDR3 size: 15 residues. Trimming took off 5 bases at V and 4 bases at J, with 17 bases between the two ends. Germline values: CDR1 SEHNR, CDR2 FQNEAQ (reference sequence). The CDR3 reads CASSHMNKRGYGYTF. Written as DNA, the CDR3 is TGTGCCAGCAGCCATATGAACAAGCGTGGCTATGGCTACACCTTC.

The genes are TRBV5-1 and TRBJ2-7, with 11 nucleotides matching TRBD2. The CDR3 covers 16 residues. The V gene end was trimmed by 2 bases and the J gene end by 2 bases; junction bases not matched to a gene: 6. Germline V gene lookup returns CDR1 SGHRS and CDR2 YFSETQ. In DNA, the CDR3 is TGCGCCAGCAGCTTCGTTAGCGGGAGGGTACCCTACGAGCAGTACTTC. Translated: CASSFVSGRVPYEQYF.

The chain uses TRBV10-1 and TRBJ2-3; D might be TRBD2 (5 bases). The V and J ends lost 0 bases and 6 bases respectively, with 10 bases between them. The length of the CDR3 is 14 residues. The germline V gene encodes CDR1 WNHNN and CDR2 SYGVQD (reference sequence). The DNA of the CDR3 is TGCGCCAGCAGTGAGTCCGGGGTAGGGGATACGCAGTATTTT. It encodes CASSESGVGDTQYF.

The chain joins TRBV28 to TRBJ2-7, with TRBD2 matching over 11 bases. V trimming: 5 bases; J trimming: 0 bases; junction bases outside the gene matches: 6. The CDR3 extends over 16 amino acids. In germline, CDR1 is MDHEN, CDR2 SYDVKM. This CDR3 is CASSPPGTSGSYEQYF. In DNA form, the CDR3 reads TGTGCCAGCAGTCCGCCCGGGACTAGCGGCTCCTACGAGCAGTACTTC.

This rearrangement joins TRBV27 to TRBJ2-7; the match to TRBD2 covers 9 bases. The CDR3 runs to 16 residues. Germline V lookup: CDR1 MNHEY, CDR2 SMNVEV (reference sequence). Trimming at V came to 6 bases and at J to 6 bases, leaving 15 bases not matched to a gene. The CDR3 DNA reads TGTGCCAGCAGCCTTACTTCAGCGGGAGGAGGGGGCGAGCAGTACTTC. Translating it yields CASSLTSAGGGGEQYF.

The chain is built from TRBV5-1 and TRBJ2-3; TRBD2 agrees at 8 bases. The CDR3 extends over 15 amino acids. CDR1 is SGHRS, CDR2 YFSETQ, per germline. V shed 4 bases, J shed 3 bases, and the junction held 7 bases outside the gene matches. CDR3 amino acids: CASSEYPGGTDTQYF. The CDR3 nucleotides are TGCGCCAGCAGCGAGTACCCGGGGGGGACAGATACGCAGTATTTT.

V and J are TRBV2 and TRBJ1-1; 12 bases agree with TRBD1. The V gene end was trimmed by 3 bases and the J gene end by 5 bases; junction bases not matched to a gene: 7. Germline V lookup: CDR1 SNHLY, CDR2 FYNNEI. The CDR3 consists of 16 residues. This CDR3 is CASSEPGQGAWTEAFF. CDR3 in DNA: TGTGCCAGCAGTGAGCCGGGACAGGGGGCTTGGACTGAAGCTTTCTTT.

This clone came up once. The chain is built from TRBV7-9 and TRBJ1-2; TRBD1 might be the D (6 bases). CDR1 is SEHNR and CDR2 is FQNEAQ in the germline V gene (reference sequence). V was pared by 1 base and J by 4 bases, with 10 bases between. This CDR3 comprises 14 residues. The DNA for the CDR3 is TGTGCCAGCAGCTTAGAAAGACAGGCCTATGGCTACACCTTC. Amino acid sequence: CASSLERQAYGYTF.

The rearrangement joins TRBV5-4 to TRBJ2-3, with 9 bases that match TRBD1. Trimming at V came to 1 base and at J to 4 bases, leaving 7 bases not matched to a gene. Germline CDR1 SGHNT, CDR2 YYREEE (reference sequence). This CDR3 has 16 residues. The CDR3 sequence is CASSLLGQGRADTQYF. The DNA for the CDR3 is TGTGCCAGCAGCTTGCTCGGACAGGGGAGGGCAGATACGCAGTATTTT.

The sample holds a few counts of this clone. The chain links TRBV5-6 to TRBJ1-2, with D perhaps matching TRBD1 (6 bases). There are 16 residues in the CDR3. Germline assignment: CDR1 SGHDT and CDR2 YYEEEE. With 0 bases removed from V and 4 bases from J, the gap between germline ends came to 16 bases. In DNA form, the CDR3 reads TGTGCCAGCAGCTTGGAACGCAGGGGCTCGGGCTATGGCTACACCTTC. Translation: CASSLERRGSGYGYTF.

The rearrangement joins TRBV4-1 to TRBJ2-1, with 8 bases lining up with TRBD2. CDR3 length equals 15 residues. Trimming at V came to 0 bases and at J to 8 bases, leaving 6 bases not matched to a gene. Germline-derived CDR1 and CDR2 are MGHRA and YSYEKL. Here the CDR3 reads CASSQDSGRGDEQFF. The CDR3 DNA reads TGCGCCAGCAGCCAAGACAGCGGGAGAGGGGATGAGCAGTTCTTC.

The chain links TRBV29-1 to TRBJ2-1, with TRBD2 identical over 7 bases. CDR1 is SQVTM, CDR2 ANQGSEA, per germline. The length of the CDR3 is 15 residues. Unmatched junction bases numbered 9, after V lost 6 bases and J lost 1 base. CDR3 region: CSVEVAGVSYNEQFF. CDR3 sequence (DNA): TGCAGCGTGGAGGTGGCGGGAGTTTCCTACAATGAGCAGTTCTTC.

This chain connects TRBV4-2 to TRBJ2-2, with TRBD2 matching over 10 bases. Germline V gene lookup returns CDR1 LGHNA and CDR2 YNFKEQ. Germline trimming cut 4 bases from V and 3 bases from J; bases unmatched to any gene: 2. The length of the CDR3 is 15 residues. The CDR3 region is CASSPLAGDTGELFF. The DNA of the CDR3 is TGTGCCAGCAGCCCGCTAGCGGGAGACACCGGGGAGCTGTTTTTT.

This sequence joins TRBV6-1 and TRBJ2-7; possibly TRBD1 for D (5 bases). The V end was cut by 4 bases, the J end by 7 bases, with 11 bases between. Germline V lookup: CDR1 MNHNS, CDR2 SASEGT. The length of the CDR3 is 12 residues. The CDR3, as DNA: TGTGCCAGCAGTGTAGGGGTGGATGAGCAGTACTTC. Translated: CASSVGVDEQYF.

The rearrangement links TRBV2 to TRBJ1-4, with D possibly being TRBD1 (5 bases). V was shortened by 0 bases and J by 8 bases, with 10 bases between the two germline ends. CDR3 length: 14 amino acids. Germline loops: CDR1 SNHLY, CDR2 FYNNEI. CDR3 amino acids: CASSEAGGREKLFF. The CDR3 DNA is TGTGCCAGCAGTGAAGCTGGGGGGAGGGAAAAACTGTTTTTT. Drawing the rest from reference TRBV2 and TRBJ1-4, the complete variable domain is EPEVTQTPSHQVTQMGQEVILRCVPISNHLYFYWYRQILGQKVEFLVSFYNNEISEKSEIFDDQFSVERPDGSNFTLKIRSTKLEDSAMYFCASSEAGGREKLFFGSGTQLSVL.

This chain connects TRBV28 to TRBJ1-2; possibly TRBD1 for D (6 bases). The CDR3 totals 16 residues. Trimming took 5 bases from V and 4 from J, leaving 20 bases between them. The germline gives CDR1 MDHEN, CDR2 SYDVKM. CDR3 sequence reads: CASSPPRGFRFYGYTF. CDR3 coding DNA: TGTGCCAGCAGTCCCCCCAGGGGCTTCCGTTTCTATGGCTACACCTTC.

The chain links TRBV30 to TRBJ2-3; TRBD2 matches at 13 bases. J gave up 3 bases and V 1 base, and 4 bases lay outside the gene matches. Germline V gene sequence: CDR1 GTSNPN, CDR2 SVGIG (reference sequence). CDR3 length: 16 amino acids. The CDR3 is CAWSEGLAGETDTQYF. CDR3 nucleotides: TGTGCCTGGAGTGAAGGACTAGCGGGGGAGACAGATACGCAGTATTTT.

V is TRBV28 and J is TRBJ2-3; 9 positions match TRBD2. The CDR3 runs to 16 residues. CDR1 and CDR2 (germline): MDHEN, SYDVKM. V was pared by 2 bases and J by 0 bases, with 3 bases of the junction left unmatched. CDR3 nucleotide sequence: TGTGCCAGCAGTTTACGTGCGGGAGGGAGCACAGATACGCAGTATTTT. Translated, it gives CASSLRAGGSTDTQYF.

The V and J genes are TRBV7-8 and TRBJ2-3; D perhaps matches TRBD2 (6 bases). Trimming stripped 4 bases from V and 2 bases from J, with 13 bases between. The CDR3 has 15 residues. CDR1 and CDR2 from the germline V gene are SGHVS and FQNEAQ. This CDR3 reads CASSSRESNTDTQYF. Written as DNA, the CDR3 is TGTGCCAGCAGCTCACGGGAGAGTAACACAGATACGCAGTATTTT.

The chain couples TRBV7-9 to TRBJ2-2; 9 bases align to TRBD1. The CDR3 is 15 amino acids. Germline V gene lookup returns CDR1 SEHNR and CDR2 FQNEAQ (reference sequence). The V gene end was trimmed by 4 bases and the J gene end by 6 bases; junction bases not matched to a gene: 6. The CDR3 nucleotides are TGTGCCAGCAGCTCAAACCGGGACAGGGCCGGGGAGCTGTTTTTT. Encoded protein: CASSSNRDRAGELFF.

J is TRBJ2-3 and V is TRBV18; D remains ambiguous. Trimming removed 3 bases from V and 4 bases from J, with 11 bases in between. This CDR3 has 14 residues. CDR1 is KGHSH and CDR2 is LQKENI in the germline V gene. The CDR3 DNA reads TGTGCCAGCTCACCTCTGGGCAAGCCAGATACGCAGTATTTT. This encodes CASSPLGKPDTQYF. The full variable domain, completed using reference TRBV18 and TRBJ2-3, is NAGVMQNPRHLVRRRGQEARLRCSPMKGHSHVYWYRQLPEEGLKFMVYLQKENIIDESGMPKERFSAEFPKEGPSILRIQQVVRGDSAAYFCASSPLGKPDTQYFGPGTRLTVL.

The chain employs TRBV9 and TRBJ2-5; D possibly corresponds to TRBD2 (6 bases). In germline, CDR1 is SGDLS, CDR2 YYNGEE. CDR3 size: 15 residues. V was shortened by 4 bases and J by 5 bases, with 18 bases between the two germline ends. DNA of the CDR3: TGTGCCAGCAGCTCCCTCGGGACTCCCGGGGAGACCCAGTACTTC. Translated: CASSSLGTPGETQYF. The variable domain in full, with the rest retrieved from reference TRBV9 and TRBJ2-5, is DSGVTQTPKHLITATGQRVTLRCSPRSGDLSVYWYQQSLDQGLQFLIQYYNGEERAKGNILERFSAQQFPDLHSELNLSSLELGDSALYFCASSSLGTPGETQYFGPGTRLLVL.

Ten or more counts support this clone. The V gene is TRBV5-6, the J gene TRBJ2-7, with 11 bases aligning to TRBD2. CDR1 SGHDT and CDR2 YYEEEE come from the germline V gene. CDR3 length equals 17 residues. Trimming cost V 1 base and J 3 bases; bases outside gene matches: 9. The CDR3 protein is CASSLFGATSGIYEQYF. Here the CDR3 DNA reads TGTGCCAGCAGCTTGTTTGGGGCGACTAGCGGGATCTACGAGCAGTACTTC.

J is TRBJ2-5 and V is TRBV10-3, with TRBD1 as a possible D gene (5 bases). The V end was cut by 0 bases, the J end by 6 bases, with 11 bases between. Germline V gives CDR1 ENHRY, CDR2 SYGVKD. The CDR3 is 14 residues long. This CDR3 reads CAISESKGLKTQYF. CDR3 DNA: TGTGCCATCAGTGAGTCGAAGGGGTTGAAGACCCAGTACTTC.

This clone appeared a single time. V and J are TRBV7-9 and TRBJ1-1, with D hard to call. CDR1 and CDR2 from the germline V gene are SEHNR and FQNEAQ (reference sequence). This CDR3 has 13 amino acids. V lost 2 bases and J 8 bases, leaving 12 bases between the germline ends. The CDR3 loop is CASSLSMLPEAFF. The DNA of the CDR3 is TGTGCCAGCAGCTTAAGCATGTTGCCGGAAGCTTTCTTT.

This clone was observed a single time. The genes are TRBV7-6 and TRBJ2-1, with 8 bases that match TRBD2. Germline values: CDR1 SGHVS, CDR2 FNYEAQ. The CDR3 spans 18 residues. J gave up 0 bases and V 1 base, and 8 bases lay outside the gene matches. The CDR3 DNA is TGTGCCAGCAGCTTAGAACTAGCGGAGGGGTCCTCCTACAATGAGCAGTTCTTC. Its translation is CASSLELAEGSSYNEQFF.